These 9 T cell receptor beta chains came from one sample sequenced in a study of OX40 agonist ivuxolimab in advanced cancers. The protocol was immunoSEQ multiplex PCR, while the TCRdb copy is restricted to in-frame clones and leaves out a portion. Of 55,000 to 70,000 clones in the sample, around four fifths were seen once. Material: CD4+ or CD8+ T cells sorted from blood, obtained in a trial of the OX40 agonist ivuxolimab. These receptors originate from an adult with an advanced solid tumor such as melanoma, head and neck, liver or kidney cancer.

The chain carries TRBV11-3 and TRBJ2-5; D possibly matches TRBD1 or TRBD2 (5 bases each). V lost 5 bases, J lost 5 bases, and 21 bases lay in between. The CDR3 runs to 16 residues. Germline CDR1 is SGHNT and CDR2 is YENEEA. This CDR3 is CASSTRWDGSGETQYF. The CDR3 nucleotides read TGTGCCAGCAGCACTAGATGGGACGGCTCCGGGGAGACCCAGTACTTC. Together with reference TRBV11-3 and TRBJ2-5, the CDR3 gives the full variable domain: EAGVVQSPRYKIIEKKQPVAFWCNPISGHNTLYWYLQNLGQGPELLIRYENEEAVDDSQLPKDRFSAERLKGVDSTLKIQPAELGDSAVYLCASSTRWDGSGETQYFGPGTRLLVL.

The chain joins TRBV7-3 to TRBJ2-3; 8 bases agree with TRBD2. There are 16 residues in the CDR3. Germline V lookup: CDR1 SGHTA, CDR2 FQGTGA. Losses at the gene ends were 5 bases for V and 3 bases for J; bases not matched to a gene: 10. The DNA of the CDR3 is TGTGCCAGCAGCCCGAGGCCACTAGCGGCAACAGATACGCAGTATTTT. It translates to CASSPRPLAATDTQYF.

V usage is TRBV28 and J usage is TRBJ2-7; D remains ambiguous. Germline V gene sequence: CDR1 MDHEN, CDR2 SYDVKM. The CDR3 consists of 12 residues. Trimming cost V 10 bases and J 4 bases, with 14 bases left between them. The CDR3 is CATLRSDYEQYF. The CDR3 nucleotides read TGTGCCACCCTTCGGTCCGATTACGAGCAGTACTTC.

The CDR3 loop reads CASSLGTRGEQFF. CDR3 sequence (DNA): TGTGCCAGCAGCTTAGGGACTAGAGGTGAGCAGTTCTTC. The gene calls are TRBV7-9 and TRBJ2-1; 7 bases map to TRBD2. Germline V gene lookup returns CDR1 SEHNR and CDR2 FQNEAQ (reference sequence). The junction had 3 bases not matched to a gene; V was cut back by 1 base and J by 9 bases. CDR3 length: 13 residues.

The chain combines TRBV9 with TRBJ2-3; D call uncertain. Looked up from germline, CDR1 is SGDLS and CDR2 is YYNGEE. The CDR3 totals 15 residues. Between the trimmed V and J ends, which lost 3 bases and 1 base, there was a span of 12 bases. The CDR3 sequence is CASSGPRYGTDTQYF. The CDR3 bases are TGTGCCAGCAGCGGACCCCGGTACGGCACAGATACGCAGTATTTT.

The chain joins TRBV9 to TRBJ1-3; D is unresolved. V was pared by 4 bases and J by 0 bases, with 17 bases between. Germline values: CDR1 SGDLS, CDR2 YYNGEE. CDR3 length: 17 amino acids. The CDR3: CASSPQAADLSGNTIYF. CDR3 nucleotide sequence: TGTGCCAGCAGCCCCCAAGCAGCTGACCTCTCTGGAAACACCATATATTTT.

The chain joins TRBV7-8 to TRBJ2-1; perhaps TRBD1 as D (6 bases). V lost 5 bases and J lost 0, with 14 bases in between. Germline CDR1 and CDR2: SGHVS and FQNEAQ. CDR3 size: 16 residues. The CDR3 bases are TGTGCCAGCAGCCAAATAGGGGGAGTCTCCTACAATGAGCAGTTCTTC. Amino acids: CASSQIGGVSYNEQFF.

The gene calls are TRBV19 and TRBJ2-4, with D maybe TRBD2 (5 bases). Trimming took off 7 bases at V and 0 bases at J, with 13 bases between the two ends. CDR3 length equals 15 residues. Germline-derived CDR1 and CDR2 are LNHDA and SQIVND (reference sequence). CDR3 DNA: TGTGCCAGTACGGGATTCGGTGGAGCCAAAAACATTCAGTACTTC. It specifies CASTGFGGAKNIQYF.

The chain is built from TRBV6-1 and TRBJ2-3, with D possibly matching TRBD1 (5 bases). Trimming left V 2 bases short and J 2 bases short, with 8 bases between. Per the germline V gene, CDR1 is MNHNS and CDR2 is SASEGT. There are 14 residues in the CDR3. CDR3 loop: CASSETGLTDTQYF. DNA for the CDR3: TGTGCCAGCAGTGAAACAGGCCTCACAGATACGCAGTATTTT.